This T cell receptor (beta chain) appears in the sequencing data of a study of Ad26.COV2.S vaccination and SARS-CoV-2 variants (dated by TCRdb to the early 2020s). In the study overall: Vaccine-arm donors came from COV1001, a multicentre, randomized, double-blind, placebo-controlled phase I-IIa trial of Ad26.COV2.S in healthy adults. TCRbeta repertoire sequencing was used to assess the specificity and breadth of SARS-CoV-2-reactive T cell receptors after Ad26.COV2.S vaccination. Participants in the trial were split at random into five groups of five each, receiving low-dose or high-dose Ad26.COV2.S once or twice, or else placebo on both occasions. Dosing of Ad26.COV2.S was intramuscular, at either 5x10^10 or 1x10^11 viral particles, delivered as one shot or as two shots spaced 56 days apart. The TCR-sequenced set comprised approximately 32 samples: some 20 Ad26.COV2.S vaccine recipients, 5 placebo recipients and 8 SARS-CoV-2 convalescent individuals. Throughout the experiments and outcome assessment, investigators stayed blinded to trial group allocation. General conclusions and limits of the study: Vaccine and placebo recipients had similar non-spike TCR breadth, a finding consistent with the vaccine containing only spike. Compared with placebo recipients, Ad26.COV2.S recipients showed higher spike-specific TCR breadth (P = 0.0014). Comparing responses between vaccine doses or regimens was not something the study was powered to do. It was noted by the authors that total T cell responses may have been underestimated by the TCR breadth and depth analyses. After vaccination, substantial breadth of spike-specific CD8+ and CD4+ T cell responses was reported.

V is shortened by 0 bases, J by 2 bases, and the region joining them spans 7 bases. CDR1 and CDR2 are drawn from the germline V gene: KGHDR, SFDVKD. Measured from the cysteine to the phenylalanine, the CDR3 is 14 residues long. Only CDR3 DNA remains: 42 bases, in frame from the first base. Comments on this clone: Its antigen remains undetermined. Within one base of it there is no much larger clone, and no base qualities were kept.

The sample's treatment or condition label is to be understood as: some 20 received Ad26.COV2.S at low or high dose, single or two shots; about 5 received placebo; per-sample allocation not given. Repertoires of vaccine and placebo recipients were sequenced from samples taken on day 63 after the first injection. In Cohort 1b, some 25 adults aged 18-55 years were enrolled at a single site in Boston, USA, between 29 July and 7 August 2020. Ad26.COV2.S consisted of a replication-incompetent adenovirus type 26 vector by which a prefusion-stabilized SARS-CoV-2 spike protein from the original Wuhan strain was expressed. The immunoSEQ Assay was used to sequence TCRbeta CDR3 regions. After extraction, genomic DNA underwent amplification by bias-controlled multiplex PCR, followed by high-throughput sequencing. For the original study's pipeline: To quantify the absolute abundance of every unique TCRbeta CDR3 region, sequences were collapsed and filtered. T cell fraction was estimated by normalization of TCRbeta template counts to usable DNA, with usable DNA being measured through amplification of reference genes present in all nucleated cells. Repertoire TCRs were annotated as SARS-CoV-2-specific by exact matching of V gene, CDR3 amino acid sequence and J gene to a known reactive TCR set. The reference SARS-CoV-2 TCR set was obtained from MIRA and was filtered for enrichment in COVID-19-positive ImmuneCODE repertoires, whereby public or cross-reactive TCRs were removed. Drawing on the MIRA antigens, annotated TCRs were analysed further at the level of specific ORF or position within ORF. Breadth was defined as the number of annotated unique rearrangements divided by the total number of unique productive rearrangements, and depth was defined as the summed frequency of the annotated unique rearrangements. Group comparisons of TCR breadth used two-sided Wilcoxon rank-sum tests. TCRdb re-hosts the immuneACCESS table, in-frame sequences only. Its copies lack some clones; in the studies checked, an unresolved V gene accounts for under half of them, and the cause for the rest is not known. V, J and clone size are those of that table, while D and trimming were read from the DNA. This sample is represented by under 250,000 clones; 70% to 90% of them were singletons. The leading ten clones occupy about 2.8% of the sample.

This specimen consisted of peripheral blood, obtained in a trial of Ad26.COV2.S vaccine versus placebo. The chain uses TRBV24-1 and TRBJ2-7; the D segment could be TRBD1, given 6 matching bases. The clonotype comes from a person between 18 and 65 years old who received the Ad26.COV2.S COVID-19 vaccine or a placebo. The DNA sequence reads TGTGCCACCAGTGATTTGCAGGGGCCCTACGAGCAGTACTTC. Its translation reads: CATSDLQGPYEQYF.